This T cell receptor beta chain stems from a study of blood T cell repertoires in COVID-19. Assay: immunoSEQ multiplex PCR; the TCRdb copy retains only in-frame clones and omits some. Counted here are approximately 210,000 clones, 81% occurring once; the ten biggest clones make up about 8.9%. V lost 6 bases, J lost 4 bases, and 10 bases lay in between. CDR3 length: 13 amino acids. Germline lookup yields CDR1 MNHEY and CDR2 SVGAGI. The sequenced material came from PBMCs or T cells enriched from blood (not recorded which). This chain links TRBV6-5 with TRBJ1-5; D is undetermined. The clonotype originates from a woman in her forties or fifties with acute COVID-19. CDR3 region: CASSLVRNQPQHF. CDR3 in DNA: TGTGCCAGCAGCCTAGTAAGGAATCAGCCCCAGCATTTT.